This is a list of T cell receptor beta chains from one sample in a study of regulatory T cells in long-lasting Graves disease. TCRdb fed the multiplex PCR reads into MiXCR, producing one record per CDR3 protein. In the table there are 350,000 to 500,000 distinct CDR3 sequences, roughly 15% of which are singletons. The sample was also linked to a second study, of T cells in Graves' hyperthyroidism and ophthalmopathy.

The material sequenced was peripheral blood mononuclear cells (PBMCs), taken at new diagnosis, from a patient treated with antithyroid drugs. The receptors were sampled from a woman between 25 and 40 years old with Graves disease. CDR3s include the opening cysteine and the closing phenylalanine or tryptophan. The order of the fields is V gene, J gene, D gene, clone size, CDR3 DNA, CDR3 protein. A D gene is named only where the DNA matches it firmly. Expanded clones get a size class; other rows say once, few or many, or leave the size out.

V: TRBV13; J: TRBJ2-5; D: TRBD2; size: NA; DNA: TGTGCCAGCAGTGAAAAACGGGACTATTTGAAGACCCAGTACTTC; CDR3: CASSEKRDYLKTQYF
V: TRBV3-1; J: TRBJ2-7; D: TRBD1; size: many; DNA: TGTGCCAGCAGCACACGACAGGGTGCAGCCTACGAGCAGTACTTC; CDR3: CASSTRQGAAYEQYF
V: TRBV5-1; J: TRBJ2-1; D: NA; size: many; DNA: TGCGCCAGCAGCACCGGGTCCCCTAGGAACTACAATGAGCAGTTCTTC; CDR3: CASSTGSPRNYNEQFF
V: TRBV28; J: TRBJ2-1; D: TRBD2; size: many; DNA: TGTGCCAGCAGGATGGGACTAGCGGGAGGGGGGGGGTACAATGAGCAGTTCTTC; CDR3: CASRMGLAGGGGYNEQFF
V: TRBV6-5; J: TRBJ2-2; D: TRBD2; size: NA; DNA: TGTGCCAGCAGTTCAGGACTAGCGGGAAGCACCGGGGAGCTGTTTTTT; CDR3: CASSSGLAGSTGELFF
V: TRBV20-1; J: TRBJ2-5; D: NA; size: many; DNA: TGCAGTGCCCTCCTACAAGGGGAAGAGACCCAGTACTTC; CDR3: CSALLQGEETQYF
V: TRBV10-3; J: TRBJ2-7; D: NA; size: many; DNA: TGTGCCATCAGTGAGTCAAGCTACGAGCAGTACTTC; CDR3: CAISESSYEQYF
V: TRBV13; J: TRBJ2-1; D: NA; size: few; DNA: TGTGCCAGCACTTTTACTAGAGGGATTACCTACAATGAGCAGTTCTTC; CDR3: CASTFTRGITYNEQFF
V: TRBV5-8; J: TRBJ2-4; D: TRBD2; size: NA; DNA: TGTGCCAGCAGCAAATGGACTAGCGGGATTGATTGGCGGGCCAAAAACATTCAGTACTTC; CDR3: CASSKWTSGIDWRAKNIQYF
V: TRBV27; J: TRBJ2-5; D: NA; size: many; DNA: TGTGCCAGCAGTTTTGGACTTCTGGGGGGGACCCAGTACTTC; CDR3: CASSFGLLGGTQYF